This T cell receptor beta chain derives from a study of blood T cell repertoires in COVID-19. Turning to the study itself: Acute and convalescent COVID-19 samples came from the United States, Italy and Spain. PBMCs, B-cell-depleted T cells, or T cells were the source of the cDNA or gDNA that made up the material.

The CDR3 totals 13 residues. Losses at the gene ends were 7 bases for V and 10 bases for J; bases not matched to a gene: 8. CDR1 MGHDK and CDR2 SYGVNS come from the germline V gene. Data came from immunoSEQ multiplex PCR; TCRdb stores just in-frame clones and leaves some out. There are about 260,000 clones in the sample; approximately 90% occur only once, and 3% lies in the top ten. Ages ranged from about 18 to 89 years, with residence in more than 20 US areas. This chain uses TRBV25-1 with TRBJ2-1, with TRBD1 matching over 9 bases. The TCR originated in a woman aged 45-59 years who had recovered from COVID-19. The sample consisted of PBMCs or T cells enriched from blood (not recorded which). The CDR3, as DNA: TGTGCCAGCACACAGGGGGCGGGCGTAGAGCAGTTCTTC. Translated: CASTQGAGVEQFF.